This T cell receptor beta chain was captured in a study of blood T cell repertoires in COVID-19. The wider study: Donors in the United States, Italy and Spain gave samples during acute or convalescent COVID-19. Sample material is recorded as cDNA or gDNA derived from T cells, B-cell-depleted T cells, or PBMCs.

CDR1 WSHSY and CDR2 SAAADI come from the germline V gene. With 6 bases removed from V and 8 bases from J, the gap between germline ends came to 20 bases. The CDR3 spans 15 residues. The table came from immunoSEQ multiplex PCR; TCRdb's copy has only in-frame clones and leaves some out. Of about 130,000 clones detected, more than 70% appear once; the ten largest clones hold around 3.4%. The J gene is TRBJ2-1, the V gene TRBV10-2; a possible D gene is TRBD2 (5 bases). Sequencing was carried out using peripheral blood. The receptor's source is a woman in her sixties or seventies with acute or convalescent COVID-19. The CDR3 sequence is CASSPGVVFLYEQFF. CDR3 nucleotide sequence: TGCGCCAGCAGCCCCGGGGTAGTATTCTTGTATGAGCAGTTCTTC.